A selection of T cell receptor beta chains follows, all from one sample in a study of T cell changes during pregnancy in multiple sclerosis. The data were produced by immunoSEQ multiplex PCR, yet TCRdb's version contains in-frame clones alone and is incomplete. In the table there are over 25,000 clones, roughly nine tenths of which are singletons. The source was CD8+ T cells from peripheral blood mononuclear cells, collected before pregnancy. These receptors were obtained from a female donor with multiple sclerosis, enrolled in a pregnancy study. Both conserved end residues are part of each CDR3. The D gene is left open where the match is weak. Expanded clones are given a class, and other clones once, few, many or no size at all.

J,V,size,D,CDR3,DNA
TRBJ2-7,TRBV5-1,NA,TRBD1,CASSSDRDRAYEQYF,TGCGCCAGCAGCTCGGATAGGGACAGAGCCTACGAGCAGTACTTC
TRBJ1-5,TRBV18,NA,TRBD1,CASSPLQGLGQPQHF,TGTGCCAGCTCACCCCTACAGGGGTTGGGTCAGCCCCAGCATTTT
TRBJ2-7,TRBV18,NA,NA,CASSPDSFIGSLLGEQYF,TGTGCCAGCTCACCAGACTCGTTTATCGGGTCCCTTCTAGGCGAGCAGTACTTC
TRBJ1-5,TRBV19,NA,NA,CASSIFLNNQPQHF,TGTGCCAGTAGTATTTTTTTAAACAATCAGCCCCAGCATTTT
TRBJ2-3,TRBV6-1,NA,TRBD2,CASSGSSGGPDTQYF,TGTGCCAGCAGTGGGTCTAGCGGGGGGCCAGATACGCAGTATTTT
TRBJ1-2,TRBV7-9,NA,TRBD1,CASSLGTGLEVGYTF,TGTGCCAGCAGCTTGGGGACAGGCCTTGAGGTCGGCTACACCTTC
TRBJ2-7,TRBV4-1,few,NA,CASSHPGVLREQYF,TGCGCCAGCAGCCACCCCGGGGTCCTACGAGAGCAGTACTTC
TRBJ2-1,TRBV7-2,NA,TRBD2,CASSSPLAGFYNEQFF,TGTGCCAGCAGCTCCCCACTAGCGGGGTTCTACAATGAGCAGTTCTTC
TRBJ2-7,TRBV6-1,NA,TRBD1,CASSEAGTAPFNEQYF,TGTGCCAGCAGTGAAGCGGGGACAGCTCCCTTCAACGAGCAGTACTTC
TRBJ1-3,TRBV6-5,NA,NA,CASSYRGWGNTIYF,TGTGCCAGCAGTTACAGGGGGTGGGGAAACACCATATATTTT
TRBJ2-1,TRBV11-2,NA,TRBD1,CASSLHPDRRFEDEQFF,TGTGCCAGCAGCTTGCATCCGGACAGGAGGTTTGAAGATGAGCAGTTCTTC
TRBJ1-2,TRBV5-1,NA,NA,CASAAGANGYTF,TGCGCCAGCGCAGCAGGGGCAAATGGCTACACCTTC
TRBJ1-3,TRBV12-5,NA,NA,CASGLVFTGMDRTSGNTIYF,TGTGCTAGTGGTTTGGTATTTACGGGGATGGACCGGACCTCTGGAAACACCATATATTTT
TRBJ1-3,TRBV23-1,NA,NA,CASSQSTGHRGNTIYF,TGCGCCAGCAGTCAATCAACAGGCCACCGGGGAAACACCATATATTTT
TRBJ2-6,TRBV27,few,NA,CASSPLDSLSGANVLTF,TGTGCCAGCAGTCCCTTGGACAGCCTCTCTGGGGCCAACGTCCTGACTTTC
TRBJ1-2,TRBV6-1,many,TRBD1,CASSATGGGVGGYTF,TGTGCCAGCAGTGCGACAGGGGGCGGCGTAGGGGGCTACACCTTC
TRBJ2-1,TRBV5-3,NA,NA,CARSLENPTGRFSYNEQFF,TGTGCCAGAAGCTTGGAAAATCCCACGGGTCGTTTCTCCTACAATGAGCAGTTCTTC
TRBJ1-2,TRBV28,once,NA,CASSPNRGRNYYGYTF,TGTGCCAGCAGTCCGAATAGGGGCCGGAACTACTATGGCTACACCTTC
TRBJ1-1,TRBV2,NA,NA,CASSGTPDKNTEAFF,TGTGCCAGCAGTGGAACCCCGGACAAGAACACTGAAGCTTTCTTT
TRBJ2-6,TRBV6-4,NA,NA,CASSDSMSGANVLTF,TGTGCCAGCAGTGACTCTATGTCTGGGGCCAACGTCCTGACTTTC
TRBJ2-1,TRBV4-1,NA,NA,CASSQARGWDEQFF,TGCGCCAGCAGCCAAGCTCGGGGTTGGGATGAGCAGTTCTTC
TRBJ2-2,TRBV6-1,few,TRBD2,CASSELAGGHGELFF,TGTGCCAGCAGTGAACTAGCGGGGGGGCACGGGGAGCTGTTTTTT
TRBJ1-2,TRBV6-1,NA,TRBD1,CASSGYGQGGNYGYTF,TGTGCCAGCAGTGGCTACGGACAGGGGGGGAACTATGGCTACACCTTC
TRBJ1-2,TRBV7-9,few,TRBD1,CASSYHRGGYGYTF,TGTGCCAGCAGCTACCACAGGGGTGGCTATGGCTACACCTTC
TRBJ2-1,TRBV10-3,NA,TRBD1,CAISESDRGAYNEQFF,TGTGCCATCAGTGAGTCGGACAGGGGCGCCTACAATGAGCAGTTCTTC
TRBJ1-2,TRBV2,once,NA,CASQGTFYGYTF,TGTGCCAGCCAGGGGACCTTCTATGGCTACACCTTC
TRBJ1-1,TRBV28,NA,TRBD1,CASSPQGVAEAFF,TGTGCCAGCAGTCCCCAGGGGGTCGCTGAAGCTTTCTTT
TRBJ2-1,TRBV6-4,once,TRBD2,CASSDSGSGAQFF,TGTGCCAGCAGTGACTCGGGTAGCGGGGCCCAGTTCTTC
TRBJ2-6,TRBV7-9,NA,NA,CASSLPTPGANVLTF,TGTGCCAGCAGCTTACCGACTCCTGGGGCCAACGTCCTGACTTTC
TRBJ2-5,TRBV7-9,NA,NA,CASSLVSTETQYF,TGTGCCAGCAGCTTAGTTAGTACTGAGACCCAGTACTTC
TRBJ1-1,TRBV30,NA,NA,CAWETALAVRPEAFF,TGTGCCTGGGAAACGGCGCTGGCAGTGAGGCCTGAAGCTTTCTTT
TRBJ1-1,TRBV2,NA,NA,CASVRGNTEAFF,TGTGCCAGCGTGCGGGGGAACACTGAAGCTTTCTTT
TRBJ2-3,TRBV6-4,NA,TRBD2,CASSDLAGGLDTQYF,TGTGCCAGCAGTGATCTAGCGGGGGGGCTAGATACGCAGTATTTT
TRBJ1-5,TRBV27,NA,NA,CAGSAQGVSNQPQHF,TGTGCGGGCAGTGCACAGGGAGTTAGCAATCAGCCCCAGCATTTT
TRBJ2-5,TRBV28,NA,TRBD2,CASIPRHLGLAGGGGETQYF,TGTGCCAGCATCCCCCGCCACTTGGGACTAGCGGGGGGCGGAGGGGAGACCCAGTACTTC
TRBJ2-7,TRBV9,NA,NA,CASSVGANSYEQYF,TGTGCCAGCAGCGTAGGGGCAAACTCCTACGAGCAGTACTTC
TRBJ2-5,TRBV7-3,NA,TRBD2,CASSPRTSGGQETQYF,TGTGCCAGCAGCCCCAGGACTAGCGGGGGGCAAGAGACCCAGTACTTC
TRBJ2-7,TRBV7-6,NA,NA,CASSPGRGGYEQYF,TGTGCCAGCAGCCCCGGTAGGGGGGGGTACGAGCAGTACTTC
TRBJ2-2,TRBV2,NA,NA,CASSENLSPAGPYHTGELFF,TGTGCCAGCAGTGAAAACTTATCCCCAGCAGGGCCATATCACACCGGGGAGCTGTTTTTT
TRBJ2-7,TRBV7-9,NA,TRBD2,CASSRGTSGYEQYF,TGTGCCAGCAGCCGCGGGACTAGCGGCTACGAGCAGTACTTC
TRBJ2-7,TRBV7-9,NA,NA,CASSLGLGLGEQYF,TGTGCCAGCAGCTTAGGGTTGGGGCTCGGCGAGCAGTACTTC
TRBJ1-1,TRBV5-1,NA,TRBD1,CASSLARQGGTEAFF,TGCGCCAGCAGCTTGGCCCGACAGGGGGGCACTGAAGCTTTCTTT
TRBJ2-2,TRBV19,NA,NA,CASSSDLIVPGELFF,TGTGCCAGTAGTTCGGACTTAATAGTGCCCGGGGAGCTGTTTTTT
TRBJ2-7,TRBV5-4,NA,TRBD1,CASSIRQGQEYEQYF,TGTGCCAGCAGCATCCGACAGGGGCAGGAGTACGAGCAGTACTTC
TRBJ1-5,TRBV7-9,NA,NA,CASSPWEGQPQHF,TGTGCCAGCAGCCCGTGGGAGGGGCAGCCCCAGCATTTT
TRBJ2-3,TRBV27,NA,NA,CASSLLGTDTQYF,TGTGCCAGCAGTTTACTAGGTACAGATACGCAGTATTTT
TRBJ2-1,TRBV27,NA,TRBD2,CASSLYGSGGSSYNEQFF,TGTGCCAGCAGTTTATATGGTAGCGGGGGGAGTTCCTACAATGAGCAGTTCTTC
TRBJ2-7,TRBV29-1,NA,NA,CSVAGGETYEQYF,TGCAGCGTTGCGGGGGGCGAAACCTACGAGCAGTACTTC
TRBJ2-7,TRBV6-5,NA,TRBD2,CASRVTSGGAYEQYF,TGTGCCAGCAGAGTGACTAGCGGGGGGGCTTACGAGCAGTACTTC